Below, 12 T cell receptor beta chains from the same sample are listed, as sequenced in a study of cytotoxic CD8 clonotypes in ibrutinib-treated CLL. Measured with immunoSEQ multiplex PCR; TCRdb has only the in-frame clones, and not every one. Counted here are about 200,000 clones, nearly 80% occurring once; the ten biggest clones make up about an eighth. Material: PBMCs, obtained after 12 months of ibrutinib treatment. Every receptor here comes from a human donor with chronic lymphocytic leukemia.

Written as DNA, the CDR3 is TGTGCCAGCGCCCGGGGGGGCGCCCTTCACTCTGGAAACACCATATATTTT. Its protein product is CASARGGALHSGNTIYF. The chain is built from TRBV2 and TRBJ1-3; the D gene is possibly TRBD1 (6 bases). The V end was cut by 8 bases, the J end by 0 bases, with 20 bases between. Germline values: CDR1 SNHLY, CDR2 FYNNEI. The CDR3 is 17 residues long.

V and J are TRBV6-5 and TRBJ2-3; 11 bases map to TRBD2. Per the germline V gene, CDR1 is MNHEY and CDR2 is SVGAGI. This CDR3 spans 15 amino acids. V lost 5 bases, J lost 2 bases, and 3 bases stayed unmatched. Here the CDR3 reads CASSLAGGITDTQYF. CDR3 coding DNA: TGTGCCAGCAGTCTAGCGGGGGGCATCACAGATACGCAGTATTTT.

The V call is TRBV6-6, the J call TRBJ2-7; 12 nucleotides match TRBD2. Germline V lookup: CDR1 MNHNY, CDR2 SVGAGI (reference sequence). The CDR3 spans 15 residues. The ends lost 4 bases at V and 4 bases at J; junction bases unmatched: 5. The CDR3 DNA sequence: TGTGCCAGCAGTTCCCTGACTAGCGGGAGTTACGAGCAGTACTTC. Translated: CASSSLTSGSYEQYF.

This chain uses TRBV5-1 with TRBJ2-3; TRBD1 might be the D (5 bases). The CDR3 runs to 14 residues. Germline values: CDR1 SGHRS, CDR2 YFSETQ. The V and J ends lost 0 bases and 6 bases respectively, with 11 bases between them. CDR3 protein: CASSLGRVGDTQYF. The CDR3 DNA sequence: TGCGCCAGCAGCTTGGGCAGGGTCGGGGATACGCAGTATTTT.

The table lists this clone with a count of one. The V and J genes are TRBV10-2 and TRBJ2-7, with 10 bases lining up with TRBD2. This CDR3 region has 13 residues. V was clipped by 5 bases and J by 6 bases; unmatched bases: 4. Looked up from germline, CDR1 is WSHSY and CDR2 is SAAADI. The CDR3 protein is CASSPRLAGEQYF. CDR3 bases: TGCGCCAGCAGTCCCCGACTAGCGGGCGAGCAGTACTTC.

The chain couples TRBV19 to TRBJ2-6; 7 nucleotides agree with TRBD1. The CDR3 is made up of 18 amino acids. The germline V gene has CDR1 LNHDA and CDR2 SQIVND (reference sequence). With V trimmed by 3 bases and J by 0 bases, 8 bases remained unmatched. Here the CDR3 reads CASSMRTGVGSGANVLTF. CDR3 nucleotide sequence: TGTGCCAGTAGTATGAGAACAGGGGTTGGCTCTGGGGCCAACGTCCTGACTTTC.

This rearrangement joins TRBV7-3 to TRBJ1-6; D is uncertain. The CDR3 sequence is 15 residues long. Per germline, CDR1 SGHTA and CDR2 FQGTGA. The V and J ends lost 2 bases and 8 bases respectively, with 13 bases between them. Here the CDR3 reads CASSLYVLRDSPLHF. The CDR3 bases are TGTGCCAGCAGCTTATACGTGCTTAGGGATTCACCCCTCCACTTT.

This clone was detected only once. V gene TRBV6-5 combines with J gene TRBJ1-2; TRBD1 aligns across 7 bases. Germline values: CDR1 MNHEY, CDR2 SVGAGI. CDR3 length: 13 amino acids. The V gene end was trimmed by 4 bases and the J gene end by 4 bases; junction bases not matched to a gene: 3. CDR3 bases: TGTGCCAGCAGTTTGGGACAGTCCTATGGCTACACCTTC. It specifies CASSLGQSYGYTF.

The chain couples TRBV28 to TRBJ2-7, with 7 bases identical to TRBD1. Germline loops: CDR1 MDHEN, CDR2 SYDVKM. Germline trimming cut 5 bases from V and 3 bases from J; bases unmatched to any gene: 7. This CDR3 contains 14 residues. The CDR3 sequence: CASSHRQGGYEQYF. The CDR3 coding sequence is TGTGCCAGCAGTCACCGACAGGGTGGCTACGAGCAGTACTTC.

This clone was detected only a few times. The CDR3 DNA reads TGCGCCAGCAGCCGCGGACAGCTTAACTATGGCTACACCTTC. As protein: CASSRGQLNYGYTF. The genes are TRBV4-1 and TRBJ1-2; tentative D call: TRBD1 (6 bases). The V gene lost 4 bases and the J gene lost 1 base, with 10 bases spanning the gap. CDR3 length equals 14 residues. CDR1 and CDR2 from the germline V gene are MGHRA and YSYEKL.

The rearrangement joins TRBV28 to TRBJ1-2, with a tentative D call TRBD1 (6 bases). In germline, CDR1 is MDHEN, CDR2 SYDVKM. The V gene lost 3 bases and the J gene lost 4 bases, with 15 bases spanning the gap. CDR3 length equals 15 residues. DNA for the CDR3: TGTGCCAGCAGTTTTGCAGGGGTCCGGGGCTATGGCTACACCTTC. Protein: CASSFAGVRGYGYTF.

This clone appeared a few times. The chain has TRBV11-2 and TRBJ1-5, with a weak D call TRBD1 (6 bases). From germline, CDR1 is SGHAT and CDR2 FQNNGV. The CDR3 runs to 19 residues. Deletions cut 1 base from V and 2 bases from J, with 21 bases between. CDR3 DNA: TGTGCCAGCAGCTTAGGGCCTCCGGACAGCGTTATGCGCAATCAGCCCCAGCATTTT. Its translation is CASSLGPPDSVMRNQPQHF. The whole variable domain, remainder taken from reference TRBV11-2 and TRBJ1-5, is EAGVAQSPRYKIIEKRQSVAFWCNPISGHATLYWYQQILGQGPKLLIQFQNNGVVDDSQLPKDRFSAERLKGVDSTLKIQPAKLEDSAVYLCASSLGPPDSVMRNQPQHFGDGTRLSIL.